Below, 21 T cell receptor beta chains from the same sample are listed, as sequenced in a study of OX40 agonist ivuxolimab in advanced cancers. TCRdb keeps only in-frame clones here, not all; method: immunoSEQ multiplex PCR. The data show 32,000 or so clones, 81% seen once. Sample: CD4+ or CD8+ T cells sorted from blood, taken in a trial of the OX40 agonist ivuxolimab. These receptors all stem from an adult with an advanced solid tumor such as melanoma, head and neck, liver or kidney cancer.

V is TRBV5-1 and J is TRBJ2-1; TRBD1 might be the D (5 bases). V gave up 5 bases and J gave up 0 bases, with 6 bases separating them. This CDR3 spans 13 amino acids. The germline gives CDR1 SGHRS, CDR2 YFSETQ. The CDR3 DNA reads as TGCGCCAGCAGACAGGACTCCTACAATGAGCAGTTCTTC. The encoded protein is CASRQDSYNEQFF.

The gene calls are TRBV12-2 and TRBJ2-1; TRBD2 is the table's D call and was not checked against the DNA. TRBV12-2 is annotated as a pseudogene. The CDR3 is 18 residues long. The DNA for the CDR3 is TGTGCAAGTCGCTTAACCGGGATCACAGAAAAGCACTACAATGAGCAGTTCTTC. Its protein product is CASRLTGITEKHYNEQFF.

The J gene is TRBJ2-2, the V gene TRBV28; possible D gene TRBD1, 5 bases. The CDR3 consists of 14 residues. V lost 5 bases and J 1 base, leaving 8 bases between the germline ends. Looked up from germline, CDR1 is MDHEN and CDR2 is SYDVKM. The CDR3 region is CASSLTGNTGELFF. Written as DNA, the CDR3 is TGTGCCAGCAGTCTAACAGGGAACACCGGGGAGCTGTTTTTT.

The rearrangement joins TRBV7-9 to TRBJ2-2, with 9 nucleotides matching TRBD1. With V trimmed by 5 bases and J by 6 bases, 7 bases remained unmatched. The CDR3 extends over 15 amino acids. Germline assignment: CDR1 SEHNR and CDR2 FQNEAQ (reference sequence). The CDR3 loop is CASSPRTGAAGELFF. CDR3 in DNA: TGTGCCAGCAGCCCGCGGACAGGGGCAGCCGGGGAGCTGTTTTTT.

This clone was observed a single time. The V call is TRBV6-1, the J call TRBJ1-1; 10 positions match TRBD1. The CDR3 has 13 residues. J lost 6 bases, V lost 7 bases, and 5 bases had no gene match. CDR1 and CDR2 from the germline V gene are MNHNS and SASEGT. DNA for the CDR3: TGTGCCAGCACCCTCGGACAGGGGGCTGAAGCTTTCTTT. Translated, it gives CASTLGQGAEAFF.

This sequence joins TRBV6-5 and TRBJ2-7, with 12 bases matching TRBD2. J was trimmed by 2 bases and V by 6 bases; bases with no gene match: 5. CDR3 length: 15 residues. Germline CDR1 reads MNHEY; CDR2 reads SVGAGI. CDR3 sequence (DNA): TGTGCCAGCAGCCGTAGGACTAGCGGGGCCTACGAGCAGTACTTC. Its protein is CASSRRTSGAYEQYF.

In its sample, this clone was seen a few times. For the CDR3, the DNA is TGTGCCAGCAGCTTTCTTACACAGGAGGAGACCCAGTACTTC. It encodes CASSFLTQEETQYF. The chain recombines TRBV7-9 with TRBJ2-5, with D possibly TRBD1 on 5 matching bases. Germline V gives CDR1 SEHNR, CDR2 FQNEAQ (reference sequence). The CDR3 runs 14 residues. V was pared by 3 bases and J by 5 bases, with 13 bases between.

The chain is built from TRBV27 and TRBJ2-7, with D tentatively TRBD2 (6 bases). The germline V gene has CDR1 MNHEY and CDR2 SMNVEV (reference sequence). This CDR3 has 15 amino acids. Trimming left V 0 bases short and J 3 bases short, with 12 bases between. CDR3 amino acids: CASSLSMGGGYEQYF. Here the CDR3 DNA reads TGTGCCAGCAGTTTATCGATGGGGGGTGGCTACGAGCAGTACTTC.

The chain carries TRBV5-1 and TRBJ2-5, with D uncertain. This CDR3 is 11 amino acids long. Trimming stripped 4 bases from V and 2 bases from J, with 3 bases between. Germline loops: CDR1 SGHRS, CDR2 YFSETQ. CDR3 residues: CASSVQETQYF. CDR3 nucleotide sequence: TGCGCCAGCAGCGTACAAGAGACCCAGTACTTC.

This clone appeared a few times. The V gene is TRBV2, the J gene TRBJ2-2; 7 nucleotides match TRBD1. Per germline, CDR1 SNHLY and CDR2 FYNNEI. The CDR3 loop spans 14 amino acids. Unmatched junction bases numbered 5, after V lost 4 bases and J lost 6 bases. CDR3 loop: CASSGQGGSGELFF. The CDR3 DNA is TGTGCCAGCAGTGGACAGGGTGGATCCGGGGAGCTGTTTTTT. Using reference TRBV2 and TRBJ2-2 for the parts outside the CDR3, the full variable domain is EPEVTQTPSHQVTQMGQEVILRCVPISNHLYFYWYRQILGQKVEFLVSFYNNEISEKSEIFDDQFSVERPDGSNFTLKIRSTKLEDSAMYFCASSGQGGSGELFFGEGSRLTVL.

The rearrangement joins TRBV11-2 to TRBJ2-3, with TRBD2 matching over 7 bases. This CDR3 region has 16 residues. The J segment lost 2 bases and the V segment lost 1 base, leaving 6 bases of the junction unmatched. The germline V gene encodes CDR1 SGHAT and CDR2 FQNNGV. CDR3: CASSLVLAENTDTQYF. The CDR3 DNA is TGTGCCAGCAGCTTAGTTCTAGCGGAGAACACAGATACGCAGTATTTT.

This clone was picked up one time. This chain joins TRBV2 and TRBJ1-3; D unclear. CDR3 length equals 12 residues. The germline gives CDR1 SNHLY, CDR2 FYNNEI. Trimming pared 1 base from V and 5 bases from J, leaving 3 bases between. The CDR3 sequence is CASSEGRNTIYF. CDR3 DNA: TGTGCCAGCAGTGAAGGGCGAAACACCATATATTTT.

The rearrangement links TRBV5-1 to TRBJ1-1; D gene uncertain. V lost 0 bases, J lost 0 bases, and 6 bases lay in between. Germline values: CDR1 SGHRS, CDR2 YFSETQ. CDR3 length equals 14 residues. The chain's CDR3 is CASSLEGMNTEAFF. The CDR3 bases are TGCGCCAGCAGCTTGGAGGGTATGAACACTGAAGCTTTCTTT.

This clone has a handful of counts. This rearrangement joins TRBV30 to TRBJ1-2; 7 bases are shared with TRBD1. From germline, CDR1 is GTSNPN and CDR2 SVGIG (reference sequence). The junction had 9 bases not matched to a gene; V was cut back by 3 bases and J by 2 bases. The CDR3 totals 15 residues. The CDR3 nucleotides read TGTGCCTGGAGCAGGACAGGCCCGGGAAACTATGGCTACACCTTC. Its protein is CAWSRTGPGNYGYTF.

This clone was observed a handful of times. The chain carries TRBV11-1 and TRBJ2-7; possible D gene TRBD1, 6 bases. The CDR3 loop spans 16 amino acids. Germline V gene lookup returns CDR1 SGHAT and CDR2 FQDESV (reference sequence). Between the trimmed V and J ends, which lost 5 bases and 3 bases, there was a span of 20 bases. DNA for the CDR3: TGTGCCAGCAGCCGAGGGGTCGGCAGGGGAGACTACGAGCAGTACTTC. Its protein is CASSRGVGRGDYEQYF.

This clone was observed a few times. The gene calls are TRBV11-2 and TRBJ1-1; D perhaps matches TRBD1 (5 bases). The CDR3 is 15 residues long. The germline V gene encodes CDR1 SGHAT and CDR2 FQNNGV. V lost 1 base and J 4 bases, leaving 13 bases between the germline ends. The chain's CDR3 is CASSLGRGRATEAFF. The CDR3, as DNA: TGTGCCAGCAGCTTAGGGAGGGGTCGGGCCACTGAAGCTTTCTTT.

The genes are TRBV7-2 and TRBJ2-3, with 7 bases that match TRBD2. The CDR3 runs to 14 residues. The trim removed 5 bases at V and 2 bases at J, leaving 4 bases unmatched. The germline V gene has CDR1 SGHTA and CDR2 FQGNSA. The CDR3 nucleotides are TGTGCCAGCAGCGCGGGACTACCCACAGATACGCAGTATTTT. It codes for CASSAGLPTDTQYF. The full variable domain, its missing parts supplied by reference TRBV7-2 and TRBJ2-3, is GAGVSQSPSNKVTEKGKDVELRCDPISGHTALYWYRQSLGQGLEFLIYFQGNSAPDKSGLPSDRFSAERTGGSVSTLTIQRTQQEDSAVYLCASSAGLPTDTQYFGPGTRLTVL.

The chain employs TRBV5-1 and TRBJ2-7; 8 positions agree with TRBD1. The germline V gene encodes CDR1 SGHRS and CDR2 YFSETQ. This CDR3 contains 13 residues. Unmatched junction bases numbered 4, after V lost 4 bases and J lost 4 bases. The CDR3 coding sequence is TGCGCCAGCAGCCCGGACAGGGAGTACGAGCAGTACTTC. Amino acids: CASSPDREYEQYF.

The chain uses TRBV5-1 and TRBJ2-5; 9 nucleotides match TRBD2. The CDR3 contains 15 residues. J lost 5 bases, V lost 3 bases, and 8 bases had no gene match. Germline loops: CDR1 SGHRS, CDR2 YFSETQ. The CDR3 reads CASSWGTSGGETQYF. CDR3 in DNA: TGCGCCAGCAGCTGGGGGACAAGCGGGGGGGAGACCCAGTACTTC.

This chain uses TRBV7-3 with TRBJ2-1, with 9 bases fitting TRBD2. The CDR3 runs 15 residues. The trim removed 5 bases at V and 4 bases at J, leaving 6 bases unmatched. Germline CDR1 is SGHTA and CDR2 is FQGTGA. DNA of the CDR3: TGTGCCAGCAGCGCGGGGACTAGCCCTTACAATGAGCAGTTCTTC. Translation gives CASSAGTSPYNEQFF.

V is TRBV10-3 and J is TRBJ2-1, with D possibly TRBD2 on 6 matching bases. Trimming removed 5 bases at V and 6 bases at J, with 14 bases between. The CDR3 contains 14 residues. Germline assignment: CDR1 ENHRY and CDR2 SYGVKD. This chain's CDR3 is CAISLENSGNEQFF. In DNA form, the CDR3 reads TGTGCCATCAGTCTAGAAAATAGCGGCAATGAGCAGTTCTTC.